This TCR beta chain derives from a study of control samples from healthy donors and cancer patients. TCRdb's copy holds only in-frame clones and misses some; the assay was immunoSEQ multiplex PCR. Among approximately 130,000 clones listed, about nine tenths were seen once. This clone has a single count. Trimming took 7 bases from V and 8 from J; bases not matched to a gene: 8. Looked up from germline, CDR1 is ENHRY and CDR2 is SYGVKD. The length of the CDR3 is 14 residues. This clonotype was sampled from a man aged 40-55 years in good health. The specimen was blood. The J gene is TRBJ1-4, the V gene TRBV10-3, with 9 bases identical to TRBD1. The CDR3 coding sequence is TGTGCCATCAAGAGGACAGGGGAAGAAGAAAAACTGTTTTTT. This gives the protein CAIKRTGEEEKLFF.